Following are 29 T cell receptor beta chains from one sample sequenced in a study of beta chain features in type 1 diabetes. Study-wide results and caveats: When Type 1 diabetes patients were examined, their TCRB CDR3s proved moderately but significantly shorter in all four CD4+ subsets.

No antigen has been identified for these receptors. What was sequenced were expressed TCRB transcripts, since all of the isolated RNA had been reverse transcribed. The data were produced by immunoSEQ multiplex PCR, yet TCRdb's version contains in-frame clones alone and is incomplete. Seen here are more than 150,000 clones, approximately 10% observed once, and the top ten hold approximately 0.7%. The material sequenced was central memory CD4+ T cells from blood. The receptor set was obtained from a woman aged 25 to 45 with type 1 diabetes.

The chain recombines TRBV5-1 with TRBJ1-3; 8 bases line up with TRBD1. The J segment lost 0 bases and the V segment lost 4 bases, leaving 12 bases of the junction unmatched. The CDR3 is 18 residues long. CDR1 SGHRS and CDR2 YFSETQ come from the germline V gene. The CDR3 nucleotides are TGCGCCAGCAGCCGAGGGTCGGGACAGGCACGCTCTGGAAACACCATATATTTT. Translated: CASSRGSGQARSGNTIYF.

The rearrangement uses TRBV11-2 and TRBJ2-3; 8 bases are shared with TRBD2. In germline, CDR1 is SGHAT, CDR2 FQNNGV. The CDR3 is 15 amino acids. V shed 6 bases and J 7 bases; nucleotides not matched to a gene: 12. In DNA, the CDR3 is TGTGCCAGCAGACCTGGACTAGCCCTTGGGAATACGCAGTATTTT. As protein: CASRPGLALGNTQYF.

The gene calls are TRBV30 and TRBJ2-5; 7 nucleotides agree with TRBD1. V dropped 2 bases and J dropped 0; count of bases not matched to a gene: 12. The CDR3 contains 17 residues. Germline V gives CDR1 GTSNPN, CDR2 SVGIG (reference sequence). CDR3 nucleotide sequence: TGTGCCTGGAGTCCACGGACAGGCCTGCGGTACCAAGAGACCCAGTACTTC. This sequence encodes CAWSPRTGLRYQETQYF.

V usage is TRBV19 and J usage is TRBJ2-3, with unresolved D. The V gene's germline CDR1 is LNHDA and CDR2 SQIVND (reference sequence). The CDR3 is 17 residues long. The V end was cut by 8 bases, the J end by 0 bases, with 21 bases between. DNA for the CDR3: TGTGCCAGTGCCCGAGACTCAGATACCTTTAGCACAGATACGCAGTATTTT. This gives the protein CASARDSDTFSTDTQYF.

This chain uses TRBV7-2 with TRBJ2-6; weak D call: TRBD1 (5 bases). Germline values: CDR1 SGHTA, CDR2 FQGNSA. Trimming took off 4 bases at V and 0 bases at J, with 10 bases between the two ends. This CDR3 has 16 amino acids. In DNA form, the CDR3 reads TGTGCCAGCAGCTGGAGACAGAGCTCTGGGGCCAACGTCCTGACTTTC. Translation: CASSWRQSSGANVLTF. The entire variable domain, with the rest obtained from reference TRBV7-2 and TRBJ2-6, is as follows: GAGVSQSPSNKVTEKGKDVELRCDPISGHTALYWYRQSLGQGLEFLIYFQGNSAPDKSGLPSDRFSAERTGGSVSTLTIQRTQQEDSAVYLCASSWRQSSGANVLTFGAGSRLTVL.

This chain joins TRBV18 and TRBJ2-2; D is unclear. This CDR3 has 15 residues. In germline, CDR1 is KGHSH, CDR2 LQKENI. Trimming took 1 base from V and 0 from J, leaving 6 bases between them. Here the CDR3 DNA reads TGTGCCAGCTCACCACTACATACGAACACCGGGGAGCTGTTTTTT. Translated: CASSPLHTNTGELFF.

This clone occurred many times. The genes are TRBV25-1 and TRBJ2-7; TRBD1 matches at 7 bases. There are 15 residues in the CDR3. Germline CDR1 MGHDK, CDR2 SYGVNS. V shed 1 base, J shed 2 bases, and the junction held 5 bases outside the gene matches. CDR3 DNA: TGTGCCAGCAGTGAATTGAACAGGGGAACCTACGAGCAGTACTTC. Encoded protein: CASSELNRGTYEQYF.

The V gene is TRBV5-1, the J gene TRBJ2-1; 11 nucleotides match TRBD2. The CDR3 is made up of 15 amino acids. Per germline, CDR1 SGHRS and CDR2 YFSETQ. The J segment lost 5 bases and the V segment lost 4 bases, leaving 5 bases of the junction unmatched. The CDR3 nucleotides read TGCGCCAGCAGCGGGGGACTAGCGGTCAACAATGAGCAGTTCTTC. Translating gives CASSGGLAVNNEQFF.

The chain links TRBV2 to TRBJ1-5, with 7 bases identical to TRBD1. The CDR3 is 15 amino acids. In germline, CDR1 is SNHLY, CDR2 FYNNEI. Losses at the gene ends were 5 bases for V and 3 bases for J; bases not matched to a gene: 7. The CDR3: CASSPGQSFNQPQHF. The DNA for the CDR3 is TGTGCCAGCAGTCCGGGACAGAGTTTCAATCAGCCCCAGCATTTT.

This clone was counted a few times. J is TRBJ2-1 and V is TRBV18; TRBD2 might be the D (6 bases). Germline V gene lookup returns CDR1 KGHSH and CDR2 LQKENI. V was trimmed by 6 bases and J by 7 bases, leaving 13 bases between them. The CDR3 covers 13 residues. CDR3 nucleotides: TGTGCCAGCTCGGCAAATAGCGGTAATGAGCAGTTCTTC. Protein product: CASSANSGNEQFF.

This clone has more than one count but fewer than ten. The chain joins TRBV28 to TRBJ2-2; 11 bases agree with TRBD2. This CDR3 spans 15 amino acids. The junction had 5 bases not matched to a gene; V was cut back by 4 bases and J by 7 bases. Germline V gene lookup returns CDR1 MDHEN and CDR2 SYDVKM. The DNA of the CDR3 is TGTGCCAGCAGTTCCCCCGGACTAGCGGGCGGGGAGCTGTTTTTT. As protein: CASSSPGLAGGELFF.

V gene TRBV19 combines with J gene TRBJ2-3, with D unresolved. Between the trimmed V and J ends, which lost 3 bases and 0 bases, there was a span of 13 bases. CDR3 length: 16 amino acids. The germline V gene has CDR1 LNHDA and CDR2 SQIVND (reference sequence). The CDR3 loop reads CASSIKSGTSTDTQYF. CDR3 in DNA: TGTGCCAGTAGTATCAAATCAGGAACTAGCACAGATACGCAGTATTTT. Using reference TRBV19 and TRBJ2-3 for the parts outside the CDR3, the full variable domain is DGGITQSPKYLFRKEGQNVTLSCEQNLNHDAMYWYRQDPGQGLRLIYYSQIVNDFQKGDIAEGYSVSREKKESFPLTVTSAQKNPTAFYLCASSIKSGTSTDTQYFGPGTRLTVL.

This clone appeared a few times. CDR3 sequence: CASSLPSGTTDTQYF. The CDR3, as DNA: TGCGCCAGCAGCTTGCCTAGCGGGACCACAGATACGCAGTATTTT. This chain links TRBV5-1 with TRBJ2-3; 9 bases are a match to TRBD2. Losses at the gene ends were 1 base for V and 2 bases for J; bases not matched to a gene: 2. Germline assignment: CDR1 SGHRS and CDR2 YFSETQ. The CDR3 covers 15 residues.

The V and J genes are TRBV21-1 and TRBJ2-1; TRBD2 was called by the table and not checked on the DNA. TRBV21-1 is a listed pseudogene. The length of the CDR3 is 13 residues. The CDR3 DNA sequence: TGTGCCAGCAGCGGGAGCTCCTACAATGAGCAGTTCTTC. Translated: CASSGSSYNEQFF.

The J gene is TRBJ2-1, the V gene TRBV9; weak D call: TRBD2 (5 bases). Trimming pared 4 bases from V and 4 bases from J, leaving 18 bases between. CDR1 is SGDLS, CDR2 YYNGEE, per germline. The CDR3 has 16 amino acids. CDR3 DNA sequence: TGTGCCAGCAGCCCCGGAGAGGCCGAGGGTTACAATGAGCAGTTCTTC. This codes for CASSPGEAEGYNEQFF.

This sequence joins TRBV4-2 and TRBJ2-5, with D possibly matching TRBD2 (5 bases). The CDR3 sequence is 14 residues long. Trimming pared 3 bases from V and 4 bases from J, leaving 12 bases between. From germline, CDR1 is LGHNA and CDR2 YNFKEQ. CDR3 in DNA: TGTGCCAGCAGCCAGGACTGGAAGAGAGAGACCCAGTACTTC. This codes for CASSQDWKRETQYF.

This rearrangement joins TRBV14 to TRBJ2-1; D is unclear. Germline CDR1 and CDR2: SGHDN and FVKESK. The ends were cut back, 3 bases at V and 6 bases at J, with 12 bases in the middle. This CDR3 is built from 14 residues. CDR3 DNA sequence: TGTGCCAGCAGCCAGCCTTTGAGGTTCAATGAGCAGTTCTTC. This sequence encodes CASSQPLRFNEQFF.

The chain couples TRBV28 to TRBJ2-7; maybe TRBD1 (6 bases). Per germline, CDR1 MDHEN and CDR2 SYDVKM. This CDR3 comprises 17 residues. Trimming cost V 6 bases and J 3 bases, with 24 bases left between them. CDR3 DNA: TGTGCCAGCAGCGTTCCAGGTGGACAGCAGTTTCTCTACGAGCAGTACTTC. Amino acids: CASSVPGGQQFLYEQYF.

The rearrangement joins TRBV30 to TRBJ1-1; D not certain. The CDR3 contains 11 residues. CDR1 and CDR2 (germline): GTSNPN, SVGIG (reference sequence). Trimming left V 4 bases short and J 5 bases short, with 8 bases between. CDR3 loop: CAWMRGTEAFF. In DNA, the CDR3 is TGTGCCTGGATGAGAGGGACTGAAGCTTTCTTT.

The chain has TRBV30 and TRBJ2-3; D is perhaps TRBD2 (6 bases). Trimming removed 3 bases at V and 3 bases at J, with 10 bases between. The CDR3 has 13 residues. Germline CDR1 and CDR2: GTSNPN and SVGIG (reference sequence). Written as DNA, the CDR3 is TGTGCCTGGAGCCTAGCGCTGACAGATACGCAGTATTTT. This encodes CAWSLALTDTQYF.

This clone was detected only a few times. V usage is TRBV28 and J usage is TRBJ1-2; a possible D gene is TRBD1 (6 bases). The germline CDR1 and CDR2 sequences are MDHEN and SYDVKM. The CDR3 covers 16 residues. V lost 6 bases, J lost 1 base, and 18 bases lay in between. The CDR3 DNA reads TGTGCCAGCAGCCTTTCCCGGGACACGTTTAACTATGGCTACACCTTC. Translation: CASSLSRDTFNYGYTF.

The V gene is TRBV7-2, the J gene TRBJ2-7, with 7 nucleotides matching TRBD2. J lost 3 bases, V lost 3 bases, and 2 bases had no gene match. Germline values: CDR1 SGHTA, CDR2 FQGNSA. This CDR3 is 13 amino acids long. For the CDR3, the DNA is TGTGCCAGCAGCTTTCCTAGCGGCTACGAGCAGTACTTC. Protein product: CASSFPSGYEQYF. Full variable domain (missing parts from reference TRBV7-2 and TRBJ2-7): GAGVSQSPSNKVTEKGKDVELRCDPISGHTALYWYRQSLGQGLEFLIYFQGNSAPDKSGLPSDRFSAERTGGSVSTLTIQRTQQEDSAVYLCASSFPSGYEQYFGPGTRLTVT.

The J gene is TRBJ1-5, the V gene TRBV14; a possible D gene is TRBD1 (6 bases). The CDR3 is 15 amino acids. Looked up from germline, CDR1 is SGHDN and CDR2 is FVKESK. Trimming removed 4 bases from V and 5 bases from J, with 15 bases in between. CDR3 bases: TGTGCCAGCAGCCTTACAGGGAGAGGGGATCAGCCCCAGCATTTT. It is translated as CASSLTGRGDQPQHF.

The sample holds a few counts of this clone. This sequence joins TRBV15 and TRBJ2-3; TRBD2 matches at 11 bases. The CDR3 runs 16 residues. The V gene end was trimmed by 2 bases and the J gene end by 3 bases; junction bases not matched to a gene: 4. Looked up from germline, CDR1 is LNHNV and CDR2 is YYDKDF (reference sequence). CDR3 coding DNA: TGTGCCACCAGCAGACCTACTAGCGGGAGAACAGATACGCAGTATTTT. This encodes CATSRPTSGRTDTQYF.

This clone was observed a handful of times. Written as DNA, the CDR3 is TGTGCCAGCTCCAGGACTAGCGGGGCCTCCTACGAGCAGTACTTC. This translates into CASSRTSGASYEQYF. The rearrangement uses TRBV18 and TRBJ2-7; 12 bases map to TRBD2. With V trimmed by 6 bases and J by 0 bases, 3 bases remained unmatched. The V gene's germline CDR1 is KGHSH and CDR2 LQKENI. The CDR3 is 15 residues long. Together with reference TRBV18 and TRBJ2-7, the CDR3 gives the full variable domain: NAGVMQNPRHLVRRRGQEARLRCSPMKGHSHVYWYRQLPEEGLKFMVYLQKENIIDESGMPKERFSAEFPKEGPSILRIQQVVRGDSAAYFCASSRTSGASYEQYFGPGTRLTVT.

This chain uses TRBV7-3 with TRBJ2-5; 8 bases fit TRBD2. Germline V CDR1 and CDR2: SGHTA, FQGTGA. V lost 2 bases and J lost 6; bases outside the gene matches: 8. CDR3 length: 15 amino acids. CDR3 coding DNA: TGTGCCAGCAGCTTATTAGCGGGAAGTTTTAAGACCCAGTACTTC. Residues: CASSLLAGSFKTQYF.

V and J are TRBV29-1 and TRBJ2-1, with 14 bases lining up with TRBD2. Germline CDR1 is SQVTM and CDR2 is ANQGSEA. V was clipped by 5 bases and J by 6 bases; unmatched bases: 3. CDR3 size: 14 residues. The CDR3 sequence is CSVQGLAGVNEQFF. Here the CDR3 DNA reads TGCAGCGTTCAGGGACTAGCGGGAGTCAATGAGCAGTTCTTC.

In its sample, this clone was seen a few times. CDR3 residues: CASSPPRGNQPQHF. CDR3 coding DNA: TGTGCCAGCAGCCCCCCCAGGGGTAATCAGCCCCAGCATTTT. The gene calls are TRBV11-3 and TRBJ1-5; D might be TRBD1 (6 bases). The germline V and J ends were trimmed by 5 bases and 4 bases, with 12 bases remaining between them. This CDR3 comprises 14 residues. From germline, CDR1 is SGHNT and CDR2 YENEEA.

This clone was counted only a few times. The J gene is TRBJ2-1, the V gene TRBV7-9; no clear D gene. This CDR3 spans 12 amino acids. CDR1 is SEHNR and CDR2 is FQNEAQ in the germline V gene (reference sequence). V was clipped by 5 bases and J by 4 bases, with 6 bases between them. The CDR3 nucleotides are TGTGCCAGCAGCCCGTCTTACAATGAGCAGTTCTTC. Translating it yields CASSPSYNEQFF.